The rows below give T cell receptor beta chains drawn from one sample of a study of beta chain features in type 1 diabetes. Here immunoSEQ multiplex PCR was the method, and the copy in TCRdb shows in-frame clones only, minus some. The repertoire holds roughly 340,000 clones, with roughly an eighth as singletons. Sequencing was carried out using naive CD4+ T cells from blood. The receptors derive from a woman aged 18-29 years with type 1 diabetes. The conserved cysteine and the conserved F or W are not part of the CDR3 here. Only some rows state a clone size, as once, few, many or a class for expanded clones.

few | TRBV9 | ASSVDHGRGSTDTQY
. | TRBV27 | ASSFSGQGASGYT
few | TRBV27 | ASSVRNEQF
. | TRBV9 | ASSVEDGRGETQY
few | TRBV7-2 | ASSLVGREPSYEQY
few | TRBV11-3 | ASSSDRGYTEAF
few | TRBV9 | ASSLEGQGGEQF
few | TRBV7-9 | ASSLVGTEKNIQY
. | TRBV29-1 | SVEDTGPHEQY
. | TRBV10-3 | AISGGQTSGNYGYT
few | TRBV25-1 | ASSDTQAGYYGYT
. | TRBV9 | ASRGPLGAPPNTGELF
. | TRBV6-5 | ASSYGQGPTYEQY
. | TRBV25-1 | ASSEGSGRLVTDTQY
. | TRBV11-2 | ASSLERGIYGYT
. | TRBV7-6 | ASSWGQGEQY
. | TRBV4-3 | ASSQVPGYGYT
. | TRBV29-1 | SVEDWGPDRVGTEAF
. | TRBV29-1 | SVDRARTEAF
few | TRBV5-4 | ASRLAGARETQY
few | TRBV28 | ASSLLPGQGNTEAF
. | TRBV2 | ASRSAAYEQY
. | TRBV9 | ASKGTERDEQY
few | TRBV30 | AWSGTGGTEAF
. | TRBV27 | ASSSGTGSFNQPQH
. | TRBV6-5 | ASSYSAGSPYEQY
. | TRBV27 | ASGSTKNIQY
few | TRBV7-6 | ASRPGTGPNSPLH
. | TRBV7-2 | ASSGGAYYEQY
. | TRBV11-2 | ASSLREGSKAF
. | TRBV18 | ASSPMLLDRVGETQY
. | TRBV7-2 | ASSDVAGGSYEQY
. | TRBV6-6 | ASSYVGQQYEQY
. | TRBV7-2 | ASSVQTSGIGKNIQY
. | TRBV4-2 | ASSQDLTGSDAEAF
. | TRBV5-1 | ASSLEGRRGENIQY
few | TRBV9 | ASSVAGGGTEAF
. | TRBV7-2 | ASSWRTVRTYNEQF
few | TRBV30 | AWGPGIRYEKLF
. | TRBV9 | ASSVGTSASGELF
. | TRBV28 | ASSFQGVETQY
. | TRBV15 | ATSRGGTLNTEAF
few | TRBV28 | ASSLTREQY
few | TRBV28 | ASLHGTKYEQY
few | TRBV5-1 | ASSSYGGQETQY